One sample yielded the 9 T cell receptor beta chains listed below, sequenced in a study of Ad26.COV2.S vaccination and SARS-CoV-2 variants. Stated treatment: over 15 received Ad26.COV2.S at low or high dose, single or two shots; about 5 received placebo; per-sample allocation not given. The study sampled participants on day 63 after the first vaccine or placebo injection. Using immunoSEQ multiplex PCR, the repertoire was profiled, and TCRdb retains in-frame clones only, with some absent. The repertoire consists of around 340,000 clones, with 88% occurring once and the leading ten covering 6.4%. The sequencing used peripheral blood, collected in a trial of Ad26.COV2.S vaccine versus placebo. These receptors were collected from a person between 18 and 60 years old who received the Ad26.COV2.S COVID-19 vaccine or a placebo.

The J gene is TRBJ1-6, the V gene TRBV9, with unresolved D. The V and J ends lost 0 bases and 7 bases respectively, with 11 bases between them. The V gene's germline CDR1 is SGDLS and CDR2 YYNGEE. CDR3 length: 15 residues. CDR3 residues: CASSVDSARNSPLHF. CDR3 coding DNA: TGTGCCAGCAGCGTAGACAGTGCGAGAAATTCACCCCTCCACTTT.

This clone rates as medium-sized. The chain is built from TRBV7-8 and TRBJ1-2; unclear D gene. The CDR3 spans 15 residues. Germline V CDR1 and CDR2: SGHVS, FQNEAQ. Trimming took 5 bases from V and 2 from J, leaving 15 bases between them. Written as DNA, the CDR3 is TGTGCCAGCAGCCCGACATCTGGGCGGAACTATGGCTACACCTTC. It codes for CASSPTSGRNYGYTF.

This clone was detected once. V usage is TRBV30 and J usage is TRBJ2-2; no definite D call. Germline assignment: CDR1 GTSNPN and CDR2 SVGIG (reference sequence). The CDR3 runs 14 residues. Trimming took 0 bases from V and 4 from J, leaving 9 bases between them. The CDR3 DNA follows: TGTGCCTGGAGTGTACATCCCCTCACCGGGGAGCTGTTTTTT. This encodes CAWSVHPLTGELFF.

CDR3 protein: CASSMRRQDSNQPQHF. The DNA of the CDR3 is TGTGCCAGTAGTATGCGACGGCAAGATAGCAATCAGCCCCAGCATTTT. The J gene is TRBJ1-5, the V gene TRBV19; D unresolved. Trimming pared 3 bases from V and 0 bases from J, leaving 12 bases between. Germline assignment: CDR1 LNHDA and CDR2 SQIVND (reference sequence). This CDR3 has 16 amino acids. The variable domain in full, completed from reference TRBV19 and TRBJ1-5, reads DGGITQSPKYLFRKEGQNVTLSCEQNLNHDAMYWYRQDPGQGLRLIYYSQIVNDFQKGDIAEGYSVSREKKESFPLTVTSAQKNPTAFYLCASSMRRQDSNQPQHFGDGTRLSIL.

This rearrangement joins TRBV18 to TRBJ1-1; D call uncertain. The CDR3 is 14 residues long. Germline-derived CDR1 and CDR2 are KGHSH and LQKENI. Trimming cost V 2 bases and J 1 base, with 8 bases left between them. CDR3 sequence (DNA): TGTGCCAGCTCACCAGAGATTAGGAACACTGAAGCTTTCTTT. This translates into CASSPEIRNTEAFF.

The rearrangement links TRBV4-3 to TRBJ2-1; D is unresolved. The V end was cut by 0 bases, the J end by 1 base, with 7 bases between. Per germline, CDR1 LGHNA and CDR2 YSLEER. This CDR3 spans 15 amino acids. The DNA for the CDR3 is TGCGCCAGCAGCCAAGATGGTAAATCCTACAATGAGCAGTTCTTC. It specifies CASSQDGKSYNEQFF.

V is TRBV6-2 or TRBV6-3 and J is TRBJ2-7; 7 bases map to TRBD2. V trimming: 6 bases; J trimming: 2 bases; junction bases outside the gene matches: 13. The CDR3 extends over 16 amino acids. Germline CDR1 and CDR2: MNHEY and SVGEGT. CDR3 residues: CASSPGGSSGTYEQYF. CDR3 DNA: TGTGCCAGCAGCCCGGGAGGATCAAGCGGGACCTACGAGCAGTACTTC.

DNA of the CDR3: TGTGCCAGCAGTCGTCCTGGCGGGGCCTGGGAGACCCAGTACTTC. As protein: CASSRPGGAWETQYF. The chain employs TRBV27 and TRBJ2-5, with D perhaps TRBD2 (6 bases). Germline V CDR1 and CDR2: MNHEY, SMNVEV (reference sequence). The V end lost 5 bases, the J end lost 5 bases, and 18 bases lay between the germline ends. The CDR3 covers 15 residues.

V gene TRBV3-1 (or the pseudogene TRBV3-2) combines with J gene TRBJ1-4; the D is unclear. Per the germline V gene, CDR1 is LGHDT and CDR2 is YNNKEL (reference sequence). Trimming removed 5 bases from V and 0 bases from J, with 7 bases in between. The CDR3 has 14 amino acids. The DNA of the CDR3 is TGTGCCAGCAGCTCCGGGACAACTAATGAAAAACTGTTTTTT. Its translation is CASSSGTTNEKLFF.